The present entry profiles one T cell receptor (beta chain) with its context. As yet, its antigen is unknown. V was trimmed by 1 base and J by 5 bases, leaving 6 bases between them. The CDR3 has 12 residues. The V gene's germline CDR1 is SGHTA and CDR2 FQGNSA. The sample is drawn from a study of T cell responses to AZD1222 COVID-19 vaccine. General study results and limits: Of the AZD1222 recipients, only 5 to 7 were seropositive at baseline. The repertoires were collected only after the peak T cell response. Among vaccine-associated CD4 TCRs, coverage spanned spike, with dominance at 160-218 and 743-854. Donors were largely white British and mainly female; clonal diversity was possibly underestimated.

The table came from immunoSEQ multiplex PCR; TCRdb's copy has only in-frame clones and leaves some out. The profile shows about 93,000 clones, around nine tenths of them singletons. The chain uses TRBV7-2 and TRBJ2-7; D gene unclear. This receptor was taken from an adult in good health. Sequenced here: peripheral blood, sampled on day 0 of MenACWY control vaccination. The CDR3, as DNA: TGTGCCAGCAGCTTAGATGCACACGAGCAGTACTTC. It translates to CASSLDAHEQYF.